This TCR beta chain originates from a study of T cell responses to AZD1222 COVID-19 vaccine (dated by TCRdb to 2020 to 2023). Turning to the overall study: TCR sequencing covered 233 trial participants: 207 given two doses of AZD1222 and 26 given two doses of MenACWY control vaccine. Trial participants were enrolled by age into 18-55, 56-69 and 70-plus year subgroups, with 148, 28 and 57 TCR-sequenced participants respectively. Study-wide findings and limitations: Because no samples from the day 14 peak response were available, repertoires could be characterized only after the peak T cell response. The vaccine-associated CD4 TCRs covered the entire spike protein, and the dominant responses fell in regions 160-218 and 743-854. Most participants were white British and females outnumbered males, and the authors suggested that clonal diversity may have been underestimated. After two AZD1222 doses, spike-specific TCR breadth and depth were significantly higher than at day 0 and than in MenACWY recipients. Epitopes outside the regions mutated in the B.1.351 and B.1.1.7 variants were reportedly recognized by nearly half of the unique spike-specific TCRs. Conclusions about previously exposed vaccinees are limited, since just a handful of AZD1222 recipients were seropositive for SARS-CoV-2 at baseline. The 56-69-year group was small, and its depth increase did not reach significance, likely because of low power.

Remarks on this clone: The antigen it recognizes is unknown. No qualities accompany the bases; no much larger clone lies one base away.

The CDR3 regions of human TCRbeta chains were analyzed by immunosequencing. The authors' pipeline ran thus. Repertoire TCRs were matched against a reference library of SARS-CoV-2-specific TCRs generated with the MIRA antigen-specificity platform. Breadth was defined as the fraction of unique TCRs that were SARS-CoV-2-associated, and depth was defined as the fraction of total T cells that were SARS-CoV-2-associated. Using the MIRA data, each spike-specific TCR was mapped to the spike region that the TCR reacts to and placed in a CD4 or CD8 class. Log10-transformed breadth and depth values were compared by one-way ANOVA with Sidak's multiple comparisons tests. The clones in this table, taken by TCRdb from immuneACCESS, are in-frame only. Not every clone is retained; where verified, under half of the shortfall comes from an unresolved V gene, and the cause of the rest is unknown. V, J and clone size reflect that table, while D and trimming were determined from the DNA. The sample profile shows 95,000 to 150,000 clones; roughly 91% of them were found once. The ten largest clones capture less than 6% of the sample.

Via the germline V gene, CDR1 is MNHNS and CDR2 SASEGT. The CDR3 has 18 amino acids, counting the end cysteine and phenylalanine. Left in the record is the CDR3 DNA by itself, 54 bases read in frame from the first base. V is clipped by 3 bases and J by 12 bases, and the sequence between their germline boundaries is 32 bases long. The time point label here, explained by the study, means: about 28 days (+/-7) after the second vaccine dose. AZD1222 recipients given second doses at about 4 weeks or at about 12 weeks were pooled, since spike-specific TCR depth and breadth were not found to differ between the two schedules. Vaccinee samples were obtained from the UK trials COV001 and COV002, which included a single-blind randomized controlled phase 2/3 trial of AZD1222 (ChAdOx1 nCoV-19) in healthy adults. For TCRbeta chain sequencing, PBMC samples from trial participants were taken at day 0 and at day 28 after the second dose.

The chain joins TRBV6-1 to TRBJ1-2; perhaps TRBD1 is the D gene, with 6 bases matching. Sample: peripheral blood, taken 28 days after the second AZD1222 dose. The TCR was taken from an adult who received the AZD1222 COVID-19 vaccine. The CDR3 has the sequence CASSDRGGLFWVIVRDTF. The bases read TGTGCCAGCAGTGATAGGGGGGGACTGTTTTGGGTGATCGTTAGGGACACCTTC.